This T cell receptor (beta chain) appears in the sequencing data of a study of blood T cell repertoires in COVID-19. The germline gives CDR1 MNHEY, CDR2 SVGAGI. Trimming removed 0 bases from V and 2 bases from J, with 12 bases in between. The CDR3 is 16 amino acids. Per the original data handling: Estimated nucleated cell counts came from reference gene primer amplification. Sequenced by immunoSEQ multiplex PCR; TCRdb stores in-frame clones only, minus some. V, J and clone size derive from that table, while D and trimming were established from the DNA sequence. This sample has under 45,000 clones, with about 74% found just once.

The chain links TRBV6-5 to TRBJ2-3; D is perhaps TRBD2 (5 bases). The TCR originated in a man in his sixties with active COVID-19. The sample consisted of peripheral blood. Written as DNA, the CDR3 is TGTGCCAGCAGTTACTCCGACAAGGACTTCACAGATACGCAGTATTTT. It encodes CASSYSDKDFTDTQYF.